The 3 T cell receptor delta chains given below trace back to one sample, sequenced in a study of delta chains in infants with herpesvirus infections. PBMC RNA was reverse transcribed using gamma-chain- and delta-chain-specific primers. TCRdb made new clone calls on the RT-PCR reads using CATT. Of approximately 990 delta-chain clones in the sample, around 29% were seen once. The source was peripheral blood, collected at time point 2 of longitudinal follow-up. The receptors originated from a human donor who was a Ugandan infant, either HIV-exposed or HIV-unexposed (not recorded which).

By proportion, this clone is large. The CDR3 nucleotides are TGTGCTCTTGGGGTACGTAGGGGGATACGAACCATGGCAGACAGGACCGATAAACTCATCTTT. Translating it yields CALGVRRGIRTMADRTDKLIF. The chain couples TRDV1 to TRDJ1; TRDD3 matches at 10 bases. With 4 bases clipped from V and 2 bases from J, the junction kept 22 bases outside the gene matches. Germline V CDR1 and CDR2: TSWWSYY, QGS. The CDR3 consists of 21 residues.

This clone is judged large. The rearrangement links TRDV1 to TRDJ1; D may be TRDD3 (6 bases). Trimming removed 0 bases at V and 0 bases at J, with 38 bases between. Germline V gene lookup returns CDR1 TSWWSYY and CDR2 QGS. CDR3 length equals 25 residues. The CDR3 region is CALGELSFSRTGTATNTEYTDKLIF. CDR3 bases: TGTGCTCTTGGGGAACTATCCTTCTCCCGTACTGGGACAGCTACCAATACAGAGTACACCGATAAACTCATCTTT.

This chain uses TRDV1 with TRDJ1; 7 nucleotides match TRDD2. The CDR3 is made up of 21 amino acids. The germline gives CDR1 TSWWSYY, CDR2 QGS. Germline trimming cut 1 base from V and 6 bases from J; bases unmatched to any gene: 26. The CDR3 protein is CALGEHLSISYPPPGYNKLIF. The CDR3 region has the DNA TGTGCTCTTGGGGAACACTTATCCATTTCCTACCCGCCCCCGGGTTATAATAAACTCATCTTT.